This T cell receptor (beta chain) is drawn from a study of T-cell memory formation after mild COVID-19. The CDR3 length is 13 residues. Study-level points and caveats: Clones that contracted from day 15 to 85 had balanced CD4/CD8; later expanders were CD4+ biased.

5'RACE primed at constant segments yielded TCR alpha and TCR beta cDNA libraries bearing sample barcodes and UMIs. TCRdb called the 5' RACE reads again in MiXCR, with one record for every CDR3 protein. The sample holds more than 150,000 distinct CDR3 sequences; around 18% are singletons and the top ten take roughly 3.9%. Concerning this clonotype itself: Its specificity is not known.

V gene TRBV21-1 combines with J gene TRBJ1-5; the D segment call TRBD1 is taken from the table without a DNA check. TRBV21-1 is tagged as a pseudogene. The origin of this receptor is a man in his late teens or twenties who had mild COVID-19 (a few samples of this study predate the infection). Cell type and time point are not known. Source material: PBMCs or a T cell subset sorted from them (not recorded which). This CDR3 is CASSLWTARPQHF. The CDR3 DNA reads as TGTGCCAGCAGCCTTTGGACAGCCCGGCCCCAGCATTTT.